These 8 T cell receptor beta chains came from one sample sequenced in a study of blood T cells in healthy people across ages (dated by TCRdb to 2015 to 2017). Library preparation employed 5' RACE. The data were produced on an Illumina HiSeq 2500. A second PCR of roughly 7 to 11 cycles was performed with a sample-barcoded 5' primer and a J-beta primer mix. Through fastp at Q25 and MiXCR, TCRdb rebuilt clones from the public reads, retaining in-frame beta chains. All rows with the same CDR3 protein become a single entry with the most common DNA and genes. Present in this sample are about 2 million distinct CDR3 sequences, roughly 52% of which were seen just once. Jointly, the top ten make up 2.1% of the sample. Source material: blood. These receptors were taken from a woman in her thirties or forties in good health.

Only a few counts were recorded for this clonotype. The V call is TRBV29-1, the J call TRBJ2-4; 7 bases map to TRBD1. Trimming cost V 4 bases and J 1 base; bases outside gene matches: 13. Germline CDR1 is SQVTM and CDR2 is ANQGSEA. The CDR3 consists of 17 residues. The CDR3 loop is CSVARTGSLAAKNIQYF. DNA of the CDR3: TGCAGCGTTGCGAGGACAGGTTCCTTAGCGGCCAAAAACATTCAGTACTTC.

This clonotype was seen a few times. This sequence joins TRBV29-1 and TRBJ2-5, with D perhaps matching TRBD2 (6 bases). CDR1 SQVTM and CDR2 ANQGSEA come from the germline V gene. Trimming took 4 bases from V and 3 from J, leaving 12 bases between them. This CDR3 has 13 residues. For the CDR3, the DNA is TGCAGCGTTGGAAGTGGGGGGAAAGAGACCCAGTACTTC. It translates to CSVGSGGKETQYF.

In its sample, this clonotype was seen a few times. This rearrangement joins TRBV6-1 to TRBJ2-1; D gene unclear. The V end was cut by 7 bases, the J end by 7 bases, with 14 bases between. Germline V CDR1 and CDR2: MNHNS, SASEGT. The CDR3 has 13 residues. CDR3 in amino acids: CASTPGIGNEQFF. The CDR3 nucleotides read TGTGCCAGCACCCCTGGGATAGGGAATGAGCAGTTCTTC.

This sequence joins TRBV6-6 and TRBJ1-4; TRBD1 is a possible D gene (5 bases). Germline V gene sequence: CDR1 MNHNY, CDR2 SVGAGI (reference sequence). V lost 2 bases and J lost 8, with 15 bases in between. The CDR3 is made up of 15 amino acids. In nucleotides, the CDR3 is TGTGCCAGCAGTTACGGCAGGTGGGGGGAGGAAAAACTGTTTTTT. The encoded protein is CASSYGRWGEEKLFF.

The count of this clonotype is one. The CDR3 is CASSSDGGSWETQYF. DNA of the CDR3: TGTGCCAGCAGCTCCGACGGGGGATCGTGGGAGACCCAGTACTTC. The J gene is TRBJ2-5, the V gene TRBV7-2; a weak D match, TRBD2 (6 bases). Per germline, CDR1 SGHTA and CDR2 FQGNSA. Trimming stripped 4 bases from V and 5 bases from J, with 17 bases between. The CDR3 is made up of 15 amino acids.

The V and J genes are TRBV5-1 and TRBJ1-1; a weak D match, TRBD1 (5 bases). Germline CDR1 reads SGHRS; CDR2 reads YFSETQ. V lost 2 bases and J lost 3, with 8 bases in between. The CDR3 is made up of 13 amino acids. CDR3 sequence: CASSFRGYTEAFF. The CDR3 bases are TGCGCCAGCAGCTTTAGGGGTTACACTGAAGCTTTCTTT. Looking up the rest from reference TRBV5-1 and TRBJ1-1 gives the full variable domain: KAGVTQTPRYLIKTRGQQVTLSCSPISGHRSVSWYQQTPGQGLQFLFEYFSETQRNKGNFPGRFSGRQFSNSRSEMNVSTLELGDSALYLCASSFRGYTEAFFGQGTRLTVV.

The V call is TRBV28, the J call TRBJ2-3; tentatively, D is TRBD2 (6 bases). V lost 2 bases and J 10 bases, leaving 25 bases between the germline ends. Germline CDR1 reads MDHEN; CDR2 reads SYDVKM. This CDR3 has 17 residues. The CDR3 nucleotides are TGTGCCAGCAGTTTACCGGCGCGGGGAGTCCGTTTGGCGGCGCAGTATTTT. Its protein is CASSLPARGVRLAAQYF.

V and J are TRBV9 and TRBJ1-2; a possible D gene is TRBD1 (6 bases). CDR3 length: 18 amino acids. The V end lost 0 bases, the J end lost 1 base, and 19 bases lay between the germline ends. Looked up from germline, CDR1 is SGDLS and CDR2 is YYNGEE. The CDR3 DNA is TGTGCCAGCAGCGTAGCGCCCACTACAGGGTTTCTTAACTATGGCTACACCTTC. This gives the protein CASSVAPTTGFLNYGYTF.